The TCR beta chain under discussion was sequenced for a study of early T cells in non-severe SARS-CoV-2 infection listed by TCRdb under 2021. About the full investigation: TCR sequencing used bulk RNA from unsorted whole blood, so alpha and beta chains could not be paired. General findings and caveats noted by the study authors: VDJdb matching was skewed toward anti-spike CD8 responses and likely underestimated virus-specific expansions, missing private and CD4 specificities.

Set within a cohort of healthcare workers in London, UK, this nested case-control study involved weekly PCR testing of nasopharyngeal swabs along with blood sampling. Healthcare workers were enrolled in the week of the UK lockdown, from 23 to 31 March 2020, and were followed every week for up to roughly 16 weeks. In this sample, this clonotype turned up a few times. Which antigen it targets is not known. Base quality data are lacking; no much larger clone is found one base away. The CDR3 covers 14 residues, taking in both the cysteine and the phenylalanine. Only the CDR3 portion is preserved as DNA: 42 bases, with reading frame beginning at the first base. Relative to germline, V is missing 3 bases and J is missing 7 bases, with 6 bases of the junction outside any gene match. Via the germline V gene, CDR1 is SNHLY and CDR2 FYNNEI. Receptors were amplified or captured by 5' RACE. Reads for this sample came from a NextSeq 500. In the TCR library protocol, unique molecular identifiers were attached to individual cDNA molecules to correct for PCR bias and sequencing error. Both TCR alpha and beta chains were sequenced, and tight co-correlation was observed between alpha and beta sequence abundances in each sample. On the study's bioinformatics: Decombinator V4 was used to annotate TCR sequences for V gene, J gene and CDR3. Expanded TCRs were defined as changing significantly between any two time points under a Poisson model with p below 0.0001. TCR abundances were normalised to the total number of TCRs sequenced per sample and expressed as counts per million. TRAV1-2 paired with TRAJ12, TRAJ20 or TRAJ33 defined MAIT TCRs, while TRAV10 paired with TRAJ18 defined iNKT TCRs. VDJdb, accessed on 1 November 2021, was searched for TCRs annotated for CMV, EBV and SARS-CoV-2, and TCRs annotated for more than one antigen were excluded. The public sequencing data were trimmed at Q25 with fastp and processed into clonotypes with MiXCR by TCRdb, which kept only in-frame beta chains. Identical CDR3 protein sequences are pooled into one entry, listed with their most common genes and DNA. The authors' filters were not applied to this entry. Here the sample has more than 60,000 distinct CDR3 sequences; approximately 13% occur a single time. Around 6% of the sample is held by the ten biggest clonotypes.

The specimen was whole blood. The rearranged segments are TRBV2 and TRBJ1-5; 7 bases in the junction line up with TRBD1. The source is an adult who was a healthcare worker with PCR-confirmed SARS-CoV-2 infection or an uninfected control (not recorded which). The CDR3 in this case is CASSDQGVRQPQHF. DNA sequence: TGTGCCAGCAGTGACCAGGGGGTACGGCAGCCCCAGCATTTT.